This TCR beta chain came from a study of blood T cell repertoires in COVID-19. Study details: The United States, Italy and Spain provided the acute and convalescent COVID-19 samples. Nucleic acid was either cDNA or gDNA, and it came from T cells, B-cell-depleted T cells, or PBMCs.

In the study's own analysis: Reference gene primer amplification gave estimated nucleated cell counts. The method was immunoSEQ multiplex PCR; TCRdb's version includes in-frame clones alone and lacks a portion of them. V, J and clone size were drawn from that table, and D and trimming were deduced from the DNA. The table includes over 400,000 clones, roughly 88% detected once. This TCR was recovered from a human donor in a cohort sampled during active COVID-19. The sequencing sample was made of peripheral blood.

The CDR3 nucleotides are TGTGCCAGCAGCCCCCAGGGTGAGACCCAGTACTTC. As protein: CASSPQGETQYF. The chain joins TRBV7-9 to TRBJ2-5; weak D call: TRBD1 (5 bases). The ends were cut back, 5 bases at V and 5 bases at J, with 9 bases in the middle. Germline V lookup: CDR1 SEHNR, CDR2 FQNEAQ (reference sequence). The CDR3 covers 12 residues.